The 17 T cell receptor beta chains given below trace back to one sample, sequenced in a study of blood T cell repertoires in COVID-19 (dated by TCRdb to about 2020). The method behind the library was the immunoSEQ multiplex PCR assay. TCRdb re-hosts the immuneACCESS table, in-frame sequences only. Its copies lack some clones; in the studies checked, an unresolved V gene accounts for under half of them, and the cause for the rest is not known. This sample gives tens of thousands of clones in total; around 89% of them show up just once. Roughly 13% of the sample belongs to the ten largest clones. The material sequenced was peripheral blood. These receptors all stem from a man aged 65 to 85 with active or convalescent COVID-19.

The chain uses TRBV5-4 and TRBJ1-6; D call uncertain. V lost 4 bases, J lost 3 bases, and 11 bases lay in between. The CDR3 has 15 amino acids. Germline CDR1 SGHNT, CDR2 YYREEE (reference sequence). The CDR3 spells CASSPALLYNSPLHF. DNA of the CDR3: TGTGCCAGCAGCCCTGCCCTACTCTATAATTCACCCCTCCACTTT. Complete variable domain (other parts from reference TRBV5-4 and TRBJ1-6): ETGVTQSPTHLIKTRGQQVTLRCSSQSGHNTVSWYQQALGQGPQFIFQYYREEENGRGNFPPRFSGLQFPNYSSELNVNALELDDSALYLCASSPALLYNSPLHFGNGTRLTVT.

This sequence joins TRBV6-5 and TRBJ1-5, with D tentatively TRBD1 (6 bases). Trimming left V 5 bases short and J 6 bases short, with 14 bases between. Germline assignment: CDR1 MNHEY and CDR2 SVGAGI. This CDR3 region has 14 residues. The CDR3 reads CASSTGPGGQPQHF. CDR3 coding DNA: TGTGCCAGCAGTACAGGGCCTGGGGGTCAGCCCCAGCATTTT.

The chain joins TRBV28 to TRBJ1-6, with 9 bases aligning to TRBD1. Losses at the gene ends were 6 bases for V and 9 bases for J; bases not matched to a gene: 9. CDR1 is MDHEN, CDR2 SYDVKM, per germline. The CDR3 covers 15 residues. The CDR3 protein is CASSLPGTGISPLHF. For the CDR3, the DNA is TGTGCCAGCAGCCTCCCAGGGACAGGGATTTCACCCCTCCACTTT.

The CDR3 sequence is CASSLSRGEQYF. The DNA for the CDR3 is TGTGCCAGCAGCTTATCGAGGGGGGAGCAGTACTTC. The chain links TRBV5-4 to TRBJ2-7; possibly TRBD1 for D (6 bases). This CDR3 is 12 amino acids long. Trimming took off 2 bases at V and 7 bases at J, with 10 bases between the two ends. Germline CDR1 is SGHNT and CDR2 is YYREEE (reference sequence).

This rearrangement joins TRBV9 to TRBJ2-5; 10 bases match TRBD2. V lost 0 bases to trimming and J lost 4 bases; unmatched junction nucleotides: 6. The germline V gene encodes CDR1 SGDLS and CDR2 YYNGEE. CDR3 length equals 16 residues. The CDR3 region is CASSVEASGSRETQYF. The CDR3 DNA sequence: TGTGCCAGCAGCGTAGAGGCTAGCGGGAGTAGAGAGACCCAGTACTTC.

The J gene is TRBJ2-1, the V gene TRBV19; weak D call: TRBD2 (5 bases). The CDR3 covers 12 residues. The V end lost 8 bases, the J end lost 10 bases, and 15 bases lay between the germline ends. Germline loops: CDR1 LNHDA, CDR2 SQIVND (reference sequence). The CDR3 nucleotides read TGTGCCAGTGGTCGCCCGGGGATCGAGCAGTTCTTC. The encoded protein is CASGRPGIEQFF.

This chain uses TRBV2 with TRBJ2-7; tentatively, D is TRBD2 (6 bases). This CDR3 comprises 12 residues. CDR1 is SNHLY and CDR2 is FYNNEI in the germline V gene. The V end was cut by 6 bases, the J end by 7 bases, with 13 bases between. CDR3: CASRGTGTEQYF. The CDR3 DNA follows: TGTGCCAGCAGAGGGACTGGTACGGAGCAGTACTTC.

The chain carries TRBV5-1 and TRBJ1-4; 11 bases fit TRBD1. The CDR3 extends over 15 amino acids. Germline V gives CDR1 SGHRS, CDR2 YFSETQ. The V and J ends lost 4 bases and 7 bases, in that order; junction bases with no gene match: 6. Here the CDR3 reads CASSETGTGGEKLFF. In DNA, the CDR3 is TGCGCCAGCAGCGAAACCGGGACAGGGGGTGAAAAACTGTTTTTT.

V usage is TRBV9 and J usage is TRBJ2-3, with 8 bases aligning to TRBD2. CDR3 length equals 19 residues. The V segment lost 0 bases and the J segment 4 bases; nucleotides outside the gene matches: 16. Germline V gene data show CDR1 as SGDLS and CDR2 as YYNGEE. Written as DNA, the CDR3 is TGTGCCAGCAGCGTAGGCCAAATATCCGCGGGAGGAGGCTCAGATACGCAGTATTTT. Translated, it gives CASSVGQISAGGGSDTQYF.

The chain recombines TRBV14 with TRBJ2-7; D perhaps matches TRBD1 (5 bases). V lost 1 base, J lost 6 bases, and 10 bases lay in between. CDR3 length: 13 residues. Germline-derived CDR1 and CDR2 are SGHDN and FVKESK. As DNA, the CDR3 is TGTGCCAGCAGCCAAGGTTGGGGCTCCGAGCAGTACTTC. Its translation: CASSQGWGSEQYF.

The DNA of the CDR3 is TGTGCCAGCAGTGGACAGGTCCAAAAGACTGAAGCTTTCTTT. Its protein product is CASSGQVQKTEAFF. The chain links TRBV2 to TRBJ1-1, with D possibly TRBD1 on 6 matching bases. V was cut by 4 bases and J by 5 bases, with 14 bases left in between. Germline V gene sequence: CDR1 SNHLY, CDR2 FYNNEI. This CDR3 spans 14 amino acids.

The J gene is TRBJ2-7, the V gene TRBV30, with 9 bases fitting TRBD1. V dropped 5 bases and J dropped 2; count of bases not matched to a gene: 7. Germline values: CDR1 GTSNPN, CDR2 SVGIG (reference sequence). This CDR3 spans 14 amino acids. CDR3 sequence (DNA): TGTGCCTGGGTTCGACAGGGGGTCCCCTACGAGCAGTACTTC. This encodes CAWVRQGVPYEQYF.

The rearrangement uses TRBV11-2 and TRBJ1-1; 9 bases agree with TRBD1. Germline V gene lookup returns CDR1 SGHAT and CDR2 FQNNGV. The CDR3 is 13 amino acids. J gave up 4 bases and V 6 bases, and 3 bases lay outside the gene matches. CDR3 DNA sequence: TGTGCCAGCAGGCCGACAGGGGGCACTGAAGCTTTCTTT. Translating it yields CASRPTGGTEAFF.

This chain connects TRBV18 to TRBJ1-2; TRBD1 agrees at 8 bases. V lost 7 bases, J lost 6 bases, and 7 bases stayed unmatched. Germline loops: CDR1 KGHSH, CDR2 LQKENI. The length of the CDR3 is 13 residues. The CDR3 nucleotides read TGTGCCAGCTTCCCGGGACAGGATAATGGCTACACCTTC. Encoded protein: CASFPGQDNGYTF.

This chain joins TRBV5-1 and TRBJ1-1; D possibly corresponds to TRBD1 (6 bases). The CDR3 is made up of 15 amino acids. The V end was cut by 0 bases, the J end by 1 base, with 10 bases between. Germline V gene lookup returns CDR1 SGHRS and CDR2 YFSETQ. CDR3 residues: CASSLEGGGNTEAFF. In nucleotides, the CDR3 is TGCGCCAGCAGCTTGGAGGGAGGGGGGAACACTGAAGCTTTCTTT.

J is TRBJ2-1 and V is TRBV19; 8 bases fit TRBD1. In germline, CDR1 is LNHDA, CDR2 SQIVND (reference sequence). The length of the CDR3 is 15 residues. V was clipped by 6 bases and J by 3 bases; unmatched bases: 7. For the CDR3, the DNA is TGTGCCAGTAGAATACAGGGGGTTGTCTACAATGAGCAGTTCTTC. Translation gives CASRIQGVVYNEQFF. The entire variable domain, with the rest obtained from reference TRBV19 and TRBJ2-1, is as follows: DGGITQSPKYLFRKEGQNVTLSCEQNLNHDAMYWYRQDPGQGLRLIYYSQIVNDFQKGDIAEGYSVSREKKESFPLTVTSAQKNPTAFYLCASRIQGVVYNEQFFGPGTRLTVL.

This clone was observed a single time. This rearrangement joins TRBV13 to TRBJ2-5, with D possibly TRBD1 on 6 matching bases. This CDR3 spans 15 amino acids. V lost 5 bases, J lost 1 base, and 14 bases lay in between. Germline loops: CDR1 PRHDT, CDR2 FYEKMQ (reference sequence). The DNA for the CDR3 is TGTGCCAGCAGCGAAATCCGGGACACCCAAGAGACCCAGTACTTC. Protein product: CASSEIRDTQETQYF.